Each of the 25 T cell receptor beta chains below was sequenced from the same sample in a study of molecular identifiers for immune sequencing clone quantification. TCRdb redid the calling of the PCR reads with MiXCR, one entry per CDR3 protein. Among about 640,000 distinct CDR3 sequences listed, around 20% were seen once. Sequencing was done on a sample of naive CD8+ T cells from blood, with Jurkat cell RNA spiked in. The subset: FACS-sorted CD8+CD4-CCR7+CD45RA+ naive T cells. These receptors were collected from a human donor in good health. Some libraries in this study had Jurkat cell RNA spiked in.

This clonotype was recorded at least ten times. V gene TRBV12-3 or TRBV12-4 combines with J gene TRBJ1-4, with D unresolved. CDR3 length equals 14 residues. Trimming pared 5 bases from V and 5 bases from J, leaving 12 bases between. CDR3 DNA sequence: TGTGCCAGCAGTCCCTCGGGTGTAAATGAAAAACTGTTTTTT. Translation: CASSPSGVNEKLFF.

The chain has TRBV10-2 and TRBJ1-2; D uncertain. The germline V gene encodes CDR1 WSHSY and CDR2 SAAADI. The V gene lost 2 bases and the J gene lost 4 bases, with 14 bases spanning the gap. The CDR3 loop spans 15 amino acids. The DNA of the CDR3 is TGCGCCAGCAGTGAGAAGGGCATGGTGCCCTATGGCTACACCTTC. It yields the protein CASSEKGMVPYGYTF.

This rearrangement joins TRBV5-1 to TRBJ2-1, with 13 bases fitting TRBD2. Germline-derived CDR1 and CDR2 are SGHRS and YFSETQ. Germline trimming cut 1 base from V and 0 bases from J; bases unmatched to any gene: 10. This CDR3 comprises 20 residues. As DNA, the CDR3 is TGCGCCAGCAGCTTGTGGGGGACTAGCGGGACCCAGAGCTCCTACAATGAGCAGTTCTTC. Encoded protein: CASSLWGTSGTQSSYNEQFF.

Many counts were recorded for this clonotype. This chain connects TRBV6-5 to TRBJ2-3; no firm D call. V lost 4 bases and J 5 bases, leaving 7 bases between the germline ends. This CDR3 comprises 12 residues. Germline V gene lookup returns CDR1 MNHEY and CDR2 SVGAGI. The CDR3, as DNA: TGTGCCAGCAGTTCCATCCAAGATACGCAGTATTTT. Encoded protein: CASSSIQDTQYF.

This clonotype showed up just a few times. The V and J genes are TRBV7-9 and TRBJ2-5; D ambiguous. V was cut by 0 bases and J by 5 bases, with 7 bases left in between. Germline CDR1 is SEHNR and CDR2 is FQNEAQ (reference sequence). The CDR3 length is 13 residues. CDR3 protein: CASSLAFSETQYF. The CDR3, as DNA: TGTGCCAGCAGCTTAGCGTTTAGTGAGACCCAGTACTTC. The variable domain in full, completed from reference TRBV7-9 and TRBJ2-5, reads DTGVSQNPRHKITKRGQNVTFRCDPISEHNRLYWYRQTLGQGPEFLTYFQNEAQLEKSRLLSDRFSAERPKGSFSTLEIQRTEQGDSAMYLCASSLAFSETQYFGPGTRLLVL.

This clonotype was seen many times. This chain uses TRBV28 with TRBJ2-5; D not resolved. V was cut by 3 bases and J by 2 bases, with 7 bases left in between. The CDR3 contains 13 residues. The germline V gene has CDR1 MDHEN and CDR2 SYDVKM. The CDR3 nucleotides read TGTGCCAGCAGTTTGTCGACACAAGAGACCCAGTACTTC. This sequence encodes CASSLSTQETQYF.

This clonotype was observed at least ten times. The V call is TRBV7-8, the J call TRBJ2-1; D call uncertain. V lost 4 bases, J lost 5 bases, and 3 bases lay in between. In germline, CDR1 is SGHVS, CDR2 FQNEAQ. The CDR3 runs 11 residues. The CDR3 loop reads CASSYDNEQFF. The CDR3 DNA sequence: TGTGCCAGCAGCTATGACAATGAGCAGTTCTTC.

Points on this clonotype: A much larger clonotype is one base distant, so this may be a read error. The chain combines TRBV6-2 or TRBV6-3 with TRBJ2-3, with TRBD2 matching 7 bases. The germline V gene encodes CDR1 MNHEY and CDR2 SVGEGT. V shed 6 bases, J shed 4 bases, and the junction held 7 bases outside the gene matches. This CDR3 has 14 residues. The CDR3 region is CASRSWEGADTQYF. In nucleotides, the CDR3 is TGTGCCAGCAGATCGTGGGAGGGCGCAGATACGCAGTATTTT.

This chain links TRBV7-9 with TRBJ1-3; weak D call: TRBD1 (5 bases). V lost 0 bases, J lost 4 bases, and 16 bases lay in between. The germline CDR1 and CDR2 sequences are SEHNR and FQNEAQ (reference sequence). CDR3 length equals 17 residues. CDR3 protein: CASSLAPGTQLGNTIYF. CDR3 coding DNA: TGTGCCAGCAGCTTAGCCCCAGGGACCCAATTAGGAAACACCATATATTTT. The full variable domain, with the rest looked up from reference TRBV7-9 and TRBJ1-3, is DTGVSQNPRHKITKRGQNVTFRCDPISEHNRLYWYRQTLGQGPEFLTYFQNEAQLEKSRLLSDRFSAERPKGSFSTLEIQRTEQGDSAMYLCASSLAPGTQLGNTIYFGEGSWLTVV.

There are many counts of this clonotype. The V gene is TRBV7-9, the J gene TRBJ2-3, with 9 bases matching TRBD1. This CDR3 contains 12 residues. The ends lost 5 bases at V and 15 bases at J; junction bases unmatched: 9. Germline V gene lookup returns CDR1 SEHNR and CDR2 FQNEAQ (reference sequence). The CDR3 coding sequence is TGTGCCAGCAGCGGACGGACAGGGGTCGGATATTTT. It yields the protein CASSGRTGVGYF.

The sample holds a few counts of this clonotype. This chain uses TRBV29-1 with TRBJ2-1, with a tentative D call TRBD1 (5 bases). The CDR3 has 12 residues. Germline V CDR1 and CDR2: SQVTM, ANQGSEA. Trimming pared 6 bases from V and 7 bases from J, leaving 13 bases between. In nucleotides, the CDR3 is TGCAGCGTACAACTCCAGGGAAATGAGCAGTTCTTC. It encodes CSVQLQGNEQFF.

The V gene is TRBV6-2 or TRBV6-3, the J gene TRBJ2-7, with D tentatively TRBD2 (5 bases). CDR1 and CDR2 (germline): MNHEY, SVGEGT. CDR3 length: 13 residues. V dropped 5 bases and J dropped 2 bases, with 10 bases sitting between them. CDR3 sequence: CASSHEGAYEQYF. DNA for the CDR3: TGTGCCAGCAGTCACGAGGGAGCCTACGAGCAGTACTTC.

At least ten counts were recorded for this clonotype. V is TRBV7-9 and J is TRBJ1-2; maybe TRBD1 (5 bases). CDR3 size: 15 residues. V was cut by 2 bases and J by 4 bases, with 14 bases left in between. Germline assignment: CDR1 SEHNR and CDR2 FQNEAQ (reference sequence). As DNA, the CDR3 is TGTGCCAGCAGCTTAACTTTATGGGACGGCTATGGCTACACCTTC. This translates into CASSLTLWDGYGYTF.

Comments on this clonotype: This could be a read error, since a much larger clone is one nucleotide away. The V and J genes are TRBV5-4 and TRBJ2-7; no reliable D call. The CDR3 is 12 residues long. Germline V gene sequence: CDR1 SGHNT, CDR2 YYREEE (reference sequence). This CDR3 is CASSSPTYEHYF. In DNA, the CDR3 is TGTGCCAGCAGCTCGCCGACTTACGAGCATTACTTC.

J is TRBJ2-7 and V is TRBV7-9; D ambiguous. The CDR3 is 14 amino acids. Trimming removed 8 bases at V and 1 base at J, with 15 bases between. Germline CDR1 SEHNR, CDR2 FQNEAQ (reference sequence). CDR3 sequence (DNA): TGTGCCAGCGCCCCCGGGCACGAGTCCTACGAGCAGTACTTC. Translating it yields CASAPGHESYEQYF.

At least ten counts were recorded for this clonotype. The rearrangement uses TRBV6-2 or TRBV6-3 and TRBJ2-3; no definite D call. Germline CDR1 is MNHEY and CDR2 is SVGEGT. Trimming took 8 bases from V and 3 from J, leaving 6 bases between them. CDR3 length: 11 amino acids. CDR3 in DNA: TGTGCCAGCGGCGAGACAGATACGCAGTATTTT. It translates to CASGETDTQYF.

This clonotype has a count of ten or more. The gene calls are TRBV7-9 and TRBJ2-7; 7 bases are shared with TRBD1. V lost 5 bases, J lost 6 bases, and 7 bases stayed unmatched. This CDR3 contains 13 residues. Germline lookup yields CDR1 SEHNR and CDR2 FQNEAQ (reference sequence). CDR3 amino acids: CASSPRDSIEQYF. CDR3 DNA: TGTGCCAGCAGCCCCCGGGACAGCATCGAGCAGTACTTC.

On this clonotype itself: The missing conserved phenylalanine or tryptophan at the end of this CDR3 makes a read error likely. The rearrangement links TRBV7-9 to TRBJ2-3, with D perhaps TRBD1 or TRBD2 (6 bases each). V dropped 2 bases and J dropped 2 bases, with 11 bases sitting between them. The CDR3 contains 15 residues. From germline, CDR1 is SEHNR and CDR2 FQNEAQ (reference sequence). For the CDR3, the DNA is TGTGCCAGCAGCTTATTAGGGGGGATCACAGATACGCAGTATCTT. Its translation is CASSLLGGITDTQYL.

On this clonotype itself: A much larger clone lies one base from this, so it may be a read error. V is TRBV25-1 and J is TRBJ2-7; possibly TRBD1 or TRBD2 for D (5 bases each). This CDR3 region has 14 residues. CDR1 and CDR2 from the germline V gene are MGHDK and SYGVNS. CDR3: CASSDSLRGYEQCF. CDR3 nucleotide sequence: TGTGCCAGCAGTGACAGCCTGAGGGGCTACGAGCAGTGCTTC.

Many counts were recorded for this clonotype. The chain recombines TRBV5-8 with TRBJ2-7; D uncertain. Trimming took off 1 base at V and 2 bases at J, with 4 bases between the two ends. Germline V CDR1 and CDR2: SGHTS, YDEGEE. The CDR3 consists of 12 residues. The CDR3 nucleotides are TGTGCCAGCAGCTTGAATACCTACGAGCAGTACTTC. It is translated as CASSLNTYEQYF.

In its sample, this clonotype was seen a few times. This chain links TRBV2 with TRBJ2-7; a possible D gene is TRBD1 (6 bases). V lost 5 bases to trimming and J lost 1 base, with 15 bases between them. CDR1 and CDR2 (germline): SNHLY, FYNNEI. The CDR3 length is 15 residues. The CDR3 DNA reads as TGTGCCAGCAGTATCAGACAGGCCGGATCCTACGAGCAGTACTTC. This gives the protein CASSIRQAGSYEQYF.

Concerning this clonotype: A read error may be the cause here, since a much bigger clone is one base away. CDR3 DNA: TGTGCCTGGAGTGATTGGGAGGGTCCCTCCTACGAGCAGTTCTTC. This translates into CAWSDWEGPSYEQFF. This chain links TRBV30 with TRBJ2-7; TRBD2 aligns across 7 bases. TRBJ2-1 explains the end of the DNA better; the J call may be wrong. This CDR3 is built from 15 residues. CDR1 GTSNPN and CDR2 SVGIG come from the germline V gene (reference sequence).

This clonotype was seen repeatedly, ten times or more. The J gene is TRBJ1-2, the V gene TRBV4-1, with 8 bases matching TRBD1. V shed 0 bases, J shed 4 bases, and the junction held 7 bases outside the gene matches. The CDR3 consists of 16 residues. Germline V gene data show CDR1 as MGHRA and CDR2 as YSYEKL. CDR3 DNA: TGCGCCAGCAGCCAAGAGTGGCAGGGGGCAATCTATGGCTACACCTTC. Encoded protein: CASSQEWQGAIYGYTF.

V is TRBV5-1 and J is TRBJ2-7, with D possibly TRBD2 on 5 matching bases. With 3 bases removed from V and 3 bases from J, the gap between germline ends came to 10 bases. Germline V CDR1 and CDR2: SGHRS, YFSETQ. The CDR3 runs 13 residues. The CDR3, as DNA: TGCGCCAGCAGCTGGAGCGGAGGCTACGAGCAGTACTTC. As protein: CASSWSGGYEQYF.

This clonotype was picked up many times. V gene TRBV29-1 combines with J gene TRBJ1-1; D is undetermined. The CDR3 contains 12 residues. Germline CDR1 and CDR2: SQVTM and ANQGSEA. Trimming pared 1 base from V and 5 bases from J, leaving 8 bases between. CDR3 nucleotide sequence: TGCAGCGTTGAAGGACTGAGGACTGAAGCTTTCTTT. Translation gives CSVEGLRTEAFF. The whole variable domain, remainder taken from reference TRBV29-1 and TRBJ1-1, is SAVISQKPSRDICQRGTSLTIQCQVDSQVTMMFWYRQQPGQSLTLIATANQGSEATYESGFVIDKFPISRPNLTFSTLTVSNMSPEDSSIYLCSVEGLRTEAFFGQGTRLTVV.